One and the same sample provided the 2 T cell receptor beta chains below, sequenced in a study of CD8+ T cells in alopecia areata. Extracted RNA was reverse transcribed, and the resulting cDNA served as sequencing template. Clones were sequenced by immunoSEQ multiplex PCR, and TCRdb holds only the in-frame ones, with some missing. The data contain roughly 120,000 clones, 53% of them singletons. The treatment was: oral pan-JAK inhibitor, 5-10 mg twice daily. Sequenced here: CD4+ T cells sorted from blood, sampled at week 4, from a patient treated with tofacitinib. These receptors were taken from a human donor with alopecia areata.

The chain carries TRBV30 and TRBJ2-3; TRBD2 matches 9 bases. The CDR3 length is 16 residues. V lost 0 bases, J lost 0 bases, and 4 bases stayed unmatched. CDR1 GTSNPN and CDR2 SVGIG come from the germline V gene (reference sequence). CDR3 DNA sequence: TGTGCCTGGAGTGTACGAGGACTAGCGAGCACAGATACGCAGTATTTT. As protein: CAWSVRGLASTDTQYF.

A single count supports this clone. The J gene is TRBJ2-3, the V gene TRBV7-3, with D possibly matching TRBD2 (6 bases). This CDR3 region has 15 residues. Trimming took 6 bases from V and 0 from J, leaving 13 bases between them. Germline V gene sequence: CDR1 SGHTA, CDR2 FQGTGA. The CDR3 DNA reads as TGTGCCAGCAGAATGGGGGGAACTAGCACAGATACGCAGTATTTT. Translating it yields CASRMGGTSTDTQYF.